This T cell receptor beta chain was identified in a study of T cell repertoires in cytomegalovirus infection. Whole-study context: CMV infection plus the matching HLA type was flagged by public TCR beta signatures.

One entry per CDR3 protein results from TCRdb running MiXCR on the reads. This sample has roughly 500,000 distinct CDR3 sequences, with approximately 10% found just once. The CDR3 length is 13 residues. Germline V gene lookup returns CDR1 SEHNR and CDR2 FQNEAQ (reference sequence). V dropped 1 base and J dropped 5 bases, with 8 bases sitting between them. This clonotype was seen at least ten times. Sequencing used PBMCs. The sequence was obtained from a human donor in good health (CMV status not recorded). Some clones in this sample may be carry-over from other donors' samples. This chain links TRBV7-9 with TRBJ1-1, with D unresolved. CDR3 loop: CASSLDGDTEAFF. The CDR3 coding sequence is TGTGCCAGCAGCTTAGACGGGGATACTGAAGCTTTCTTT.